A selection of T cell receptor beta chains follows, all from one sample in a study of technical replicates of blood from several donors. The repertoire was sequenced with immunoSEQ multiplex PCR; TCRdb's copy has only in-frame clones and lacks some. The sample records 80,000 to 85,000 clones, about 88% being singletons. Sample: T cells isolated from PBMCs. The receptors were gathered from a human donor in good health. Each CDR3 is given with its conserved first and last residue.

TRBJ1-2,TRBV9,CASSVYGQANGYTF
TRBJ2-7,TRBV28,CASSPGDRVVSEQYF
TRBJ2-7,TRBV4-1,CASSQDLLDLAGVYEQYF
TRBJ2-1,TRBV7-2,CASSFSGAPEQFF
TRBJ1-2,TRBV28,CASSFRDSIYGYTF
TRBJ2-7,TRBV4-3,CASSQEGTWDEQYF
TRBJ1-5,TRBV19,CASLRDRGINQPQHF
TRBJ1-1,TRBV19,CASCDRGLSDTEAFF
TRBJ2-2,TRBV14,CASSNFSTGFGELFF
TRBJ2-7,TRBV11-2,CASSLALGTSGRADYEQYF
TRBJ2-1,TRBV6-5,CASSSDGHNEQFF
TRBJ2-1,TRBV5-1,CASSSGTGLYNEQFF
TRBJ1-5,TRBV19,CASTRRDRGGNQPQHF
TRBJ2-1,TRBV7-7,CASSLGTSGPSYNEQFF
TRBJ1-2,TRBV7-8,CASSLNNRGLSLGYGYTF
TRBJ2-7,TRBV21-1,CASSKGVTGYEQYF
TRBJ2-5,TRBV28,CASSLVRVQETQYF
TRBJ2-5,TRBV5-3,CARSPPPNIETQYF
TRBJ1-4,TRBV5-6,CASSLVSQGHNEKLFF
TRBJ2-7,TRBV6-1,CASSSTGYEQYF
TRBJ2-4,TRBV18,CASSPRQTSSSISKNIQYF
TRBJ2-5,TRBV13,CASSLTGVQETQYF
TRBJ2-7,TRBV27,CASSLVRGREQYF
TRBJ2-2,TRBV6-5,CASSGLAGTGELFF
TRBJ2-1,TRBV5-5,CASSSINIGGNEQFF
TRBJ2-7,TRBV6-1,CASSELYEQYF
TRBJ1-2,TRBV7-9,CASTESGGMNYGYTF
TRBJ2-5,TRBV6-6,CASSSQGRKTQYF
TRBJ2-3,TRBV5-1,CASSPGTGTDTQYF
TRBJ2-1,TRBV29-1,CSVEARDSQFF
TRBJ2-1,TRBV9,CASSVEAPGGHEQFF
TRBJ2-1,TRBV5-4,CASSLVSSWRENEQFF
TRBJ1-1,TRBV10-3,CAISGLGGNTEAFF
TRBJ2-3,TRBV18,CASAIGVTTDTQYF
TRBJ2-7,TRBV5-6,CASSFDFDEQYF
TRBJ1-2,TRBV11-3,CASSPRGDYGYTF
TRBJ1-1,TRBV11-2,CASSLYRGSEAFF
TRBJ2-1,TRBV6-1,CASSGGSYNEQFF
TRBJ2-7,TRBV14,CASSLLYEQYF
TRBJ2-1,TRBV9,CASSAPRGQGNEQFF
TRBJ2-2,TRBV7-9,CASSLGQNTGELFF